This passage covers 23 T cell receptor beta chains from one sample sequenced in a study of shared clonotypes between healthy human individuals. CD45RO-negative cells were positively selected for CCR7, leaving out terminally differentiated effector memory CD45RA+ cells. Clones were sequenced by immunoSEQ multiplex PCR, and TCRdb holds only the in-frame ones, with some missing. The sample lists more than 2 million clones; about 93% were seen once. Sequencing was done on a sample of naive CD8+ T cells from PBMCs. These receptors were taken from a man aged 18-30 years in good health. Some clones in this sample may be carry-over from other donors' samples.

The V call is TRBV28, the J call TRBJ1-1; D gene ambiguous. Germline V gene sequence: CDR1 MDHEN, CDR2 SYDVKM. Trimming shortened V by 6 bases and J by 5 bases, and 16 bases separated the two germline ends. This CDR3 spans 14 amino acids. CDR3 protein: CASSSPFLGTEAFF. The CDR3 DNA reads as TGTGCCAGCAGCTCTCCGTTCTTAGGGACTGAAGCTTTCTTT. Combining the CDR3 with reference TRBV28 and TRBJ1-1 gives the whole variable domain DVKVTQSSRYLVKRTGEKVFLECVQDMDHENMFWYRQDPGLGLRLIYFSYDVKMKEKGDIPEGYSVSREKKERFSLILESASTNQTSMYLCASSSPFLGTEAFFGQGTRLTVV.

The gene calls are TRBV4-1 and TRBJ1-1; a weak D match, TRBD1 (6 bases). V lost 6 bases, J lost 5 bases, and 10 bases lay in between. CDR3 length equals 12 residues. Germline V gene lookup returns CDR1 MGHRA and CDR2 YSYEKL. In DNA form, the CDR3 reads TGCGCCAGCAGAACAGGGAGTACTGAAGCTTTCTTT. Translating gives CASRTGSTEAFF.

The chain employs TRBV5-6 and TRBJ2-5; maybe TRBD2 (6 bases). V lost 4 bases to trimming and J lost 4 bases, with 23 bases between them. This CDR3 has 17 residues. The germline CDR1 and CDR2 sequences are SGHDT and YYEEEE. CDR3 sequence: CASSPPGLRHSLETQYF. In DNA form, the CDR3 reads TGTGCCAGCAGCCCCCCGGGACTCAGGCATTCTCTAGAGACCCAGTACTTC.

The chain's CDR3 is CASSADREIERNTIYF. The CDR3 bases are TGTGCCAGCAGCGCCGACAGGGAAATCGAGAGAAACACCATATATTTT. V is TRBV5-4 and J is TRBJ1-3, with 7 bases that match TRBD1. The germline CDR1 and CDR2 sequences are SGHNT and YYREEE (reference sequence). The CDR3 is 16 residues long. V gave up 4 bases and J gave up 5 bases; unmatched junction bases: 12.

The chain has TRBV7-9 and TRBJ1-1; 7 bases agree with TRBD1. V lost 4 bases to trimming and J lost 7 bases; unmatched junction nucleotides: 12. Germline CDR1 SEHNR, CDR2 FQNEAQ (reference sequence). This CDR3 contains 15 residues. The CDR3: CASSSIGQAVFEAFF. In DNA, the CDR3 is TGTGCCAGCAGCTCCATCGGACAGGCGGTTTTTGAAGCTTTCTTT.

This clone was seen more than once but under ten times. Other DNA sequences in the same sample also yield this CDR3. The gene calls are TRBV9 and TRBJ1-1; no clear D gene. The CDR3 consists of 13 residues. Germline V CDR1 and CDR2: SGDLS, YYNGEE. V lost 0 bases and J 5 bases, leaving 8 bases between the germline ends. The CDR3 protein is CASSVGRGTEAFF. CDR3 nucleotides: TGTGCCAGCAGCGTAGGGCGAGGGACTGAAGCTTTCTTT.

Concerning this clone itself: Other DNA sequences in this specimen translate into the identical CDR3. This rearrangement joins TRBV5-6 to TRBJ2-1; TRBD2 might be the D (5 bases). From germline, CDR1 is SGHDT and CDR2 YYEEEE. The length of the CDR3 is 11 residues. V gave up 0 bases and J gave up 10 bases, with 5 bases separating them. The chain's CDR3 is CASSLASEQFF. The CDR3 DNA sequence: TGTGCCAGCAGCTTGGCTAGCGAGCAGTTCTTC.

J is TRBJ2-1 and V is TRBV29-1, with TRBD1 matching 7 bases. In germline, CDR1 is SQVTM, CDR2 ANQGSEA. There are 15 residues in the CDR3. The V and J ends lost 0 bases and 6 bases, in that order; junction bases with no gene match: 8. The CDR3 nucleotides read TGCAGCGTTGAAGATCGGAAAGGGGGCCGCAATGAGCAGTTCTTC. Translated, it gives CSVEDRKGGRNEQFF.

The rearrangement links TRBV11-2 to TRBJ2-3, with D possibly TRBD1 on 5 matching bases. This CDR3 has 14 amino acids. Germline V lookup: CDR1 SGHAT, CDR2 FQNNGV. V was cut by 5 bases and J by 2 bases, with 11 bases left in between. Written as DNA, the CDR3 is TGTGCCAGCAGCCTTCGACAGTTCACAGATACGCAGTATTTT. As protein: CASSLRQFTDTQYF.

Note on this clone: The sample carries other DNA sequences with the same CDR3. V gene TRBV7-2 combines with J gene TRBJ2-1, with D tentatively TRBD2 (5 bases). With 5 bases removed from V and 10 bases from J, the gap between germline ends came to 12 bases. Germline V CDR1 and CDR2: SGHTA, FQGNSA. The CDR3 consists of 12 residues. Here the CDR3 DNA reads TGTGCCAGCAGCCCCCGGACTGACGAGCAGTTCTTC. Translated: CASSPRTDEQFF.

The V gene is TRBV7-2, the J gene TRBJ1-2, with unresolved D. This CDR3 region has 12 residues. Germline V gene lookup returns CDR1 SGHTA and CDR2 FQGNSA. V was clipped by 4 bases and J by 4 bases, with 7 bases between them. CDR3 DNA: TGTGCCAGCAGCTCCCGGAGCTATGGCTACACCTTC. It specifies CASSSRSYGYTF.

The J gene is TRBJ2-5, the V gene TRBV13; TRBD2 is a possible D gene (5 bases). V was trimmed by 3 bases and J by 5 bases, leaving 10 bases between them. This CDR3 has 13 residues. The V gene's germline CDR1 is PRHDT and CDR2 FYEKMQ (reference sequence). The CDR3 loop reads CASSLRETETQYF. The CDR3 nucleotides are TGTGCCAGCAGCTTGAGGGAGACCGAGACCCAGTACTTC. Complete variable domain (other parts from reference TRBV13 and TRBJ2-5): AAGVIQSPRHLIKEKRETATLKCYPIPRHDTVYWYQQGPGQDPQFLISFYEKMQSDKGSIPDRFSAQQFSDYHSELNMSSLELGDSALYFCASSLRETETQYFGPGTRLLVL.

This sequence joins TRBV11-2 and TRBJ2-3; D is possibly TRBD2 (6 bases). This CDR3 has 15 residues. V was shortened by 3 bases and J by 2 bases, with 12 bases between the two germline ends. The V gene's germline CDR1 is SGHAT and CDR2 FQNNGV. The CDR3 sequence is CASSLLPSVTDTQYF. The CDR3 nucleotides read TGTGCCAGCAGCTTGTTGCCTAGCGTCACAGATACGCAGTATTTT.

J is TRBJ1-2 and V is TRBV27; 11 bases match TRBD1. The J segment lost 8 bases and the V segment lost 6 bases, leaving 11 bases of the junction unmatched. The V gene's germline CDR1 is MNHEY and CDR2 SMNVEV (reference sequence). The CDR3 consists of 15 residues. CDR3 nucleotide sequence: TGTGCCAGCAGCCCTGATAGGACAGGGGGCACGGGCTACACCTTC. Translation: CASSPDRTGGTGYTF.

J is TRBJ2-5 and V is TRBV29-1; tentatively, D is TRBD1 (5 bases). The V end lost 1 base, the J end lost 5 bases, and 8 bases lay between the germline ends. The germline V gene has CDR1 SQVTM and CDR2 ANQGSEA. The CDR3 spans 12 residues. In nucleotides, the CDR3 is TGCAGCGTTGAAGGACAGTTGGAGACCCAGTACTTC. Encoded protein: CSVEGQLETQYF.

As to this clone: Other DNA sequences in this specimen translate into the identical CDR3. The J gene is TRBJ2-6, the V gene TRBV19; D is undetermined. The length of the CDR3 is 13 residues. V lost 8 bases, J lost 0 bases, and 5 bases lay in between. Germline V gene data show CDR1 as LNHDA and CDR2 as SQIVND (reference sequence). This CDR3 reads CASASSGANVLTF. The CDR3 DNA is TGTGCCAGTGCCAGCTCTGGGGCCAACGTCCTGACTTTC.

J is TRBJ2-7 and V is TRBV5-1; 9 bases agree with TRBD2. CDR1 SGHRS and CDR2 YFSETQ come from the germline V gene. V shed 8 bases, J shed 6 bases, and the junction held 9 bases outside the gene matches. The CDR3 loop spans 13 amino acids. The CDR3 loop is CARTPGLASEQYF. The CDR3 nucleotides read TGCGCCAGAACACCGGGACTAGCATCCGAGCAGTACTTC.

The V call is TRBV9, the J call TRBJ2-7, with 7 bases aligning to TRBD2. CDR3 length equals 14 residues. Trimming at V came to 4 bases and at J to 2 bases, leaving 6 bases not matched to a gene. Per the germline V gene, CDR1 is SGDLS and CDR2 is YYNGEE. CDR3: CASSPAAGTYEQYF. As DNA, the CDR3 is TGTGCCAGCAGCCCCGCAGCGGGAACCTACGAGCAGTACTTC.

The V and J genes are TRBV28 and TRBJ2-3; 14 nucleotides match TRBD2. From germline, CDR1 is MDHEN and CDR2 SYDVKM. Unmatched junction bases numbered 12, after V lost 1 base and J lost 3 bases. CDR3 length: 20 amino acids. The CDR3, as DNA: TGTGCCAGCAGTTTATTGATCTCCGGGACTAGCGGGAGTGTGACAGATACGCAGTATTTT. Protein product: CASSLLISGTSGSVTDTQYF.

This chain connects TRBV27 to TRBJ2-3; no clear D gene. There are 18 residues in the CDR3. From germline, CDR1 is MNHEY and CDR2 SMNVEV (reference sequence). Trimming took off 6 bases at V and 4 bases at J, with 26 bases between the two ends. CDR3 residues: CASRTRQNQTTAADTQYF. The CDR3 DNA follows: TGTGCCAGCAGAACGCGTCAGAACCAGACCACCGCTGCAGATACGCAGTATTTT.

CDR3 loop: CASRSRGRFTDTQYF. CDR3 bases: TGTGCCAGCAGATCCCGAGGGCGCTTCACAGATACGCAGTATTTT. The chain uses TRBV28 and TRBJ2-3; weak D call: TRBD2 (5 bases). V lost 6 bases and J lost 2, with 15 bases in between. Per germline, CDR1 MDHEN and CDR2 SYDVKM. The CDR3 has 15 amino acids.

This chain uses TRBV28 with TRBJ2-7, with D perhaps being TRBD1 or TRBD2 (5 bases each). Looked up from germline, CDR1 is MDHEN and CDR2 is SYDVKM. V lost 5 bases and J 0 bases, leaving 14 bases between the germline ends. The CDR3 extends over 15 amino acids. CDR3 loop: CASSRFEGTSYEQYF. The CDR3 DNA sequence: TGTGCCAGCAGTCGCTTCGAAGGGACCTCCTACGAGCAGTACTTC. The whole variable domain, remainder taken from reference TRBV28 and TRBJ2-7, is DVKVTQSSRYLVKRTGEKVFLECVQDMDHENMFWYRQDPGLGLRLIYFSYDVKMKEKGDIPEGYSVSREKKERFSLILESASTNQTSMYLCASSRFEGTSYEQYFGPGTRLTVT.

The chain joins TRBV6-1 to TRBJ2-3; the D is unclear. Germline CDR1 is MNHNS and CDR2 is SASEGT. The length of the CDR3 is 11 residues. V dropped 7 bases and J dropped 6 bases, with 8 bases sitting between them. The CDR3 DNA reads TGTGCCAGCATTAGGGCGGATACGCAGTATTTT. Protein product: CASIRADTQYF.